These 23 T cell receptor beta chains originate from one sample sequenced in a study of beta chain features in type 1 diabetes. Investigators reverse transcribed all isolated RNA, so they sequenced expressed TCRB transcripts. Profiling relied on immunoSEQ multiplex PCR, and the TCRdb table lists in-frame clones only, not all of them. The data contain around 240,000 clones, around 65% of them singletons. Sample: naive CD4+ T cells from blood. The receptors were gathered from a young man in good health.

The chain recombines TRBV6-6 with TRBJ2-1; 8 bases fit TRBD2. V lost 6 bases and J lost 7; bases outside the gene matches: 8. Germline V gives CDR1 MNHNY, CDR2 SVGAGI (reference sequence). CDR3 length equals 14 residues. The DNA for the CDR3 is TGTGCCAGCAGAGGGACTAGTCGGCCGAATGAGCAGTTCTTC. Its translation: CASRGTSRPNEQFF.

As DNA, the CDR3 is TGTGCCAGCAGTGTGACTAGCGGGTACGAGCAGTACTTC. This encodes CASSVTSGYEQYF. This sequence joins TRBV28 and TRBJ2-7, with 10 positions matching TRBD2. The CDR3 runs 13 residues. Germline CDR1 MDHEN, CDR2 SYDVKM. J was trimmed by 4 bases and V by 5 bases; bases with no gene match: 2.

The chain is built from TRBV30 and TRBJ1-1; 11 nucleotides align to TRBD1. Trimming cost V 4 bases and J 4 bases; bases outside gene matches: 5. The germline V gene encodes CDR1 GTSNPN and CDR2 SVGIG (reference sequence). This CDR3 region has 14 residues. The CDR3 spells CAWKTGTGGTEAFF. The CDR3 bases are TGTGCCTGGAAAACCGGGACAGGGGGCACTGAAGCTTTCTTT.

This clone was counted between two and nine times. The V gene is TRBV14, the J gene TRBJ1-4; D uncertain. Trimming left V 2 bases short and J 8 bases short, with 6 bases between. CDR3 size: 12 residues. The germline V gene encodes CDR1 SGHDN and CDR2 FVKESK. The CDR3 nucleotides read TGTGCCAGCAGCCAAAGCGGGGAAAAACTGTTTTTT. This sequence encodes CASSQSGEKLFF.

This clone was picked up a small number of times. Mismatch with germline at one junction end may stem from a read error. The chain combines TRBV14 with TRBJ2-1; TRBD2 is a possible D gene (6 bases). Looked up from germline, CDR1 is SGHDN and CDR2 is FVKESK. CDR3 length: 14 amino acids. CDR3 DNA: TGTGCCACCAGCCTCGGGAGTTTCTACAATGAGCAGTTCTTC. It translates to CATSLGSFYNEQFF.

Only a few counts were recorded for this clone. The rearrangement uses TRBV4-3 and TRBJ2-6; unclear D gene. CDR1 is LGHNA and CDR2 is YSLEER in the germline V gene. The CDR3 totals 15 residues. The V and J ends lost 0 bases and 6 bases respectively, with 9 bases between them. In nucleotides, the CDR3 is TGCGCCAGCAGCCAAGATCAGCTCTCGGCCAACGTCCTGACTTTC. Protein sequence: CASSQDQLSANVLTF.

On this clone: Other nucleotide sequences in the sample specify the same CDR3. This sequence joins TRBV30 and TRBJ2-1; D ambiguous. CDR1 and CDR2 (germline): GTSNPN, SVGIG (reference sequence). Trimming removed 3 bases at V and 0 bases at J, with 6 bases between. This CDR3 contains 13 residues. The CDR3: CAWSPSSYNEQFF. In nucleotides, the CDR3 is TGTGCCTGGAGCCCCAGCTCCTACAATGAGCAGTTCTTC.

This sequence joins TRBV7-9 and TRBJ2-5; 11 positions match TRBD1. Per germline, CDR1 SEHNR and CDR2 FQNEAQ (reference sequence). The CDR3 is made up of 14 amino acids. The trim removed 3 bases at V and 7 bases at J, leaving 4 bases unmatched. The CDR3 DNA reads TGTGCCAGCAGCTTGGAGGGACAGGGGGTGACCCAGTACTTC. It specifies CASSLEGQGVTQYF. The complete variable domain, with remaining parts taken from reference TRBV7-9 and TRBJ2-5, reads DTGVSQNPRHKITKRGQNVTFRCDPISEHNRLYWYRQTLGQGPEFLTYFQNEAQLEKSRLLSDRFSAERPKGSFSTLEIQRTEQGDSAMYLCASSLEGQGVTQYFGPGTRLLVL.

The J gene is TRBJ2-5, the V gene TRBV28, with 12 bases that match TRBD1. V was pared by 4 bases and J by 3 bases, with 6 bases of the junction left unmatched. Germline V lookup: CDR1 MDHEN, CDR2 SYDVKM. The CDR3 is 16 amino acids. In nucleotides, the CDR3 is TGTGCCAGCAGTTCCTCCGGGACAGGGGGCAAAGAGACCCAGTACTTC. Translated, it gives CASSSSGTGGKETQYF.

This sequence joins TRBV6-5 and TRBJ2-7; D could derive from TRBD1 or TRBD2 (5 bases each). The CDR3 is 16 residues long. Trimming left V 0 bases short and J 2 bases short, with 14 bases between. Germline CDR1 and CDR2: MNHEY and SVGAGI. The CDR3 nucleotides are TGTGCCAGCAGTTACTCGGGGACCCCGGTGGCCTACGAGCAGTACTTC. This sequence encodes CASSYSGTPVAYEQYF.

The J gene is TRBJ1-1, the V gene TRBV28; D is unresolved. This CDR3 region has 13 residues. Germline V gene data show CDR1 as MDHEN and CDR2 as SYDVKM. V dropped 6 bases and J dropped 1 base, with 9 bases sitting between them. The CDR3 region is CASRTTANTEAFF. The DNA of the CDR3 is TGTGCCAGCAGGACAACAGCGAACACTGAAGCTTTCTTT.

The chain carries TRBV15 and TRBJ2-5; TRBD1 agrees at 10 bases. The CDR3 sequence is 16 residues long. Germline V gene data show CDR1 as LNHNV and CDR2 as YYDKDF (reference sequence). V gave up 4 bases and J gave up 4 bases; unmatched junction bases: 9. The CDR3 loop is CATSKVAGTGAETQYF. CDR3 nucleotides: TGTGCCACCAGCAAAGTTGCCGGGACAGGGGCAGAGACCCAGTACTTC.

The chain couples TRBV4-2 to TRBJ2-7, with TRBD1 matching over 8 bases. CDR3 length: 15 amino acids. The V gene's germline CDR1 is LGHNA and CDR2 YNFKEQ. The junction had 5 bases not matched to a gene; V was cut back by 1 base and J by 3 bases. CDR3 residues: CASSQGQGRLYEQYF. CDR3 DNA: TGTGCCAGCAGCCAAGGACAGGGGAGGCTCTACGAGCAGTACTTC.

The chain combines TRBV29-1 with TRBJ2-1, with TRBD2 matching 8 bases. The length of the CDR3 is 17 residues. Trimming took 3 bases from V and 1 from J; bases not matched to a gene: 11. CDR1 is SQVTM, CDR2 ANQGSEA, per germline. The CDR3 is CSVDKGLSGSSYNEQFF. CDR3 nucleotides: TGCAGCGTTGATAAGGGGCTAAGCGGGAGTTCCTACAATGAGCAGTTCTTC.

This chain uses TRBV7-2 with TRBJ2-7; 7 nucleotides align to TRBD2. The CDR3 is 13 residues long. V shed 5 bases and J 6 bases; nucleotides not matched to a gene: 7. The germline CDR1 and CDR2 sequences are SGHTA and FQGNSA. The CDR3 DNA sequence: TGTGCCAGCAGCGGCATTGGGACTACCGAGCAGTACTTC. Translation: CASSGIGTTEQYF.

This clone was detected a few times. The genes are TRBV29-1 and TRBJ2-7, with D hard to call. Germline loops: CDR1 SQVTM, CDR2 ANQGSEA. Trimming left V 6 bases short and J 0 bases short, with 12 bases between. The CDR3 has 13 residues. This chain's CDR3 is CSVSGRNSYEQYF. The CDR3 bases are TGCAGCGTATCTGGGCGGAACTCCTACGAGCAGTACTTC.

The chain joins TRBV28 to TRBJ2-5; the D is unclear. CDR3 length: 14 amino acids. V dropped 6 bases and J dropped 2 bases, with 13 bases sitting between them. Per the germline V gene, CDR1 is MDHEN and CDR2 is SYDVKM. CDR3 bases: TGTGCCAGCAGCCAACTCCCGTTTCAAGAGACCCAGTACTTC. This translates into CASSQLPFQETQYF.

A few counts support this clone. The chain carries TRBV30 and TRBJ2-2; D not certain. This CDR3 region has 13 residues. The V end lost 0 bases, the J end lost 5 bases, and 7 bases lay between the germline ends. Germline V CDR1 and CDR2: GTSNPN, SVGIG (reference sequence). The CDR3, as DNA: TGTGCCTGGAGTGTACGTGAAACCGGGGAGCTGTTTTTT. Amino acids: CAWSVRETGELFF.

The rearrangement links TRBV2 to TRBJ1-4, with no clear D. Germline V gives CDR1 SNHLY, CDR2 FYNNEI. The CDR3 spans 12 residues. Trimming took off 5 bases at V and 8 bases at J, with 9 bases between the two ends. The CDR3 here is CASSTDGEKLFF. The CDR3 DNA is TGTGCCAGCAGTACGGACGGGGAAAAACTGTTTTTT.

The chain recombines TRBV25-1 with TRBJ2-5; D is perhaps TRBD2 (5 bases). V gave up 3 bases and J gave up 5 bases, with 22 bases separating them. CDR1 is MGHDK and CDR2 is SYGVNS in the germline V gene. The CDR3 spans 17 residues. The CDR3 here is CASSDMPGSGKRETQYF. The CDR3 DNA reads TGTGCCAGCAGTGATATGCCGGGGTCCGGGAAACGTGAGACCCAGTACTTC.

This rearrangement joins TRBV4-3 to TRBJ2-5, with D maybe TRBD2 (6 bases). Per the germline V gene, CDR1 is LGHNA and CDR2 is YSLEER. The CDR3 sequence is 15 residues long. Trimming removed 4 bases at V and 4 bases at J, with 16 bases between. In DNA form, the CDR3 reads TGCGCCAGCAGCCGATGGAGGGAGATCGGAGAGACCCAGTACTTC. This translates into CASSRWREIGETQYF.

This clone was counted only a few times. The chain employs TRBV7-9 and TRBJ1-1; D is perhaps TRBD1 (6 bases). The CDR3 is 14 residues long. Germline CDR1 SEHNR, CDR2 FQNEAQ (reference sequence). The V end lost 0 bases, the J end lost 8 bases, and 13 bases lay between the germline ends. CDR3 DNA sequence: TGTGCCAGCAGCTTAGCGAAGGGGGTGGCGGAAGCTTTCTTT. Its translation is CASSLAKGVAEAFF.

CDR3 in DNA: TGTGCCAGCAGCGCTGACAGGGAAGAGACCCAGTACTTC. Translated: CASSADREETQYF. This rearrangement joins TRBV7-7 to TRBJ2-5; 7 bases match TRBD1. V was pared by 5 bases and J by 3 bases, with 3 bases of the junction left unmatched. The CDR3 loop spans 13 amino acids. The V gene's germline CDR1 is SSHAT and CDR2 FNYEAQ (reference sequence).